Listed here is a single T cell receptor (beta chain). What it recognizes is unknown. Profiling relied on immunoSEQ multiplex PCR, and the TCRdb table lists in-frame clones only, not all of them. Of 30,000 to 45,000 clones in the sample, about three quarters were seen once. This specimen belongs to a study of T cells after posttransplantation cyclophosphamide. Study-level findings and limits: Later blood repertoires were often dominated by clones from the donor CD8+ memory compartment.

Cyclophosphamide on days +3 and +4 followed busulfan-fludarabine conditioning and a marrow graft. Germline CDR1 reads MNHEY; CDR2 reads SMNVEV (reference sequence). The CDR3 has 17 residues. V lost 7 bases and J lost 0; bases outside the gene matches: 7. The TCR comes from a female patient between 35 and 55 years old who received an allogeneic stem cell transplant from a related donor, was CMV-positive, and had no GVHD. The T cells may partly be graft donor cells. The chain links TRBV27 to TRBJ2-6; 9 bases fit TRBD1. Specimen: CD4+ T cells sorted from blood, collected around 2,000 days after a stem cell transplant with posttransplant cyclophosphamide. The CDR3 DNA reads as TGTGCCAGCACAAGACAGGGGGGGGGCTCTGGGGCCAACGTCCTGACTTTC. Residues: CASTRQGGGSGANVLTF.